This T cell receptor beta chain was documented in a study of blood T cell repertoires in COVID-19. Across the study: Samples taken during acute and convalescent COVID-19 were collected in the United States, Italy and Spain. T cells, B-cell-depleted T cells, or PBMCs provided the cDNA or gDNA that served as material.

The CDR3 runs 19 residues. With 1 base clipped from V and 5 bases from J, the junction kept 19 bases outside the gene matches. From germline, CDR1 is SQVTM and CDR2 ANQGSEA. Original handling: The authors estimated nucleated cell counts from reference gene primer amplification. This table comes from immunoSEQ multiplex PCR, and its TCRdb copy is limited to in-frame clones, with some not included. The DNA gave D and trimming, while V, J and clone size come from that table. The table shows tens of thousands of clones, with around 90% occurring only once. The TCR was taken from a man aged 55 to 69 with acute or convalescent COVID-19. Source material: peripheral blood. V is TRBV29-1 and J is TRBJ2-3, with 9 nucleotides matching TRBD2. The CDR3 here is CSVEGGDLTSGTPGDTQYF. CDR3 bases: TGCAGCGTTGAAGGGGGGGATTTGACTAGCGGAACGCCCGGAGATACGCAGTATTTT.